The sequence of this T cell receptor beta chain was determined in a study of blood T cell repertoires in COVID-19. CDR3 length equals 15 residues. The V and J ends lost 4 bases and 3 bases respectively, with 12 bases between them. The germline V gene has CDR1 SNHLY and CDR2 FYNNEI. TCRdb keeps only in-frame clones here, not all; method: immunoSEQ multiplex PCR. The repertoire holds 200,000 to 250,000 clones, with about 84% as singletons. This clone was seen more than once but under ten times. Adults between about 18 and 95 years of age took part from 20 to 25 US areas. The sequenced material came from PBMCs or T cells enriched from blood (not recorded which). The chain uses TRBV2 and TRBJ2-2, with TRBD1 as a possible D gene (5 bases). The sequence derives from a woman aged 40 to 55 with acute COVID-19. The CDR3 sequence: CASSGRVEYTGELFF. The CDR3 DNA is TGTGCCAGCAGTGGCAGGGTAGAGTACACCGGGGAGCTGTTTTTT.